What follows are 27 T cell receptor beta chains derived from one specimen sequenced in a study of blood T cell repertoires in COVID-19 (dated by TCRdb to between 2020 and 2021). The library was built by means of the immunoSEQ multiplex PCR assay. Entries here come from immuneACCESS through TCRdb and include only in-frame sequences with V and J called. Some clones fail to appear in such tables; in the studies checked, an unresolved V gene covers under half of the shortfall, and the cause of the remainder is unknown. This sample lists fewer than 400,000 clones; around 84% were detected once. The ten most abundant clones make up 1.5% to 2% of the sample. Sequenced sample: PBMCs or T cells enriched from blood (not recorded which). The source is a woman in her twenties or thirties who had been exposed to COVID-19.

This clone has a handful of counts. The CDR3 protein is CAWSADRNQYF. CDR3 in DNA: TGTGCCTGGAGTGCGGACAGGAACCAGTACTTC. The V and J genes are TRBV30 and TRBJ2-7, with TRBD1 identical over 7 bases. The length of the CDR3 is 11 residues. Unmatched junction bases numbered 4, after V lost 1 base and J lost 10 bases. Germline V gene sequence: CDR1 GTSNPN, CDR2 SVGIG (reference sequence).

This rearrangement joins TRBV5-4 to TRBJ2-5; 7 bases are shared with TRBD1. Germline V gives CDR1 SGHNT, CDR2 YYREEE (reference sequence). CDR3 length equals 15 residues. J gave up 3 bases and V 6 bases, and 11 bases lay outside the gene matches. The CDR3 here is CASKKQGSIEETQYF. The CDR3 DNA sequence: TGTGCCAGCAAAAAACAGGGGAGCATCGAAGAGACCCAGTACTTC.

This rearrangement joins TRBV5-8 to TRBJ1-6, with no clear D. CDR3 length equals 16 residues. The germline V gene encodes CDR1 SGHTS and CDR2 YDEGEE. The germline V and J ends were trimmed by 3 bases and 0 bases, with 10 bases remaining between them. CDR3 sequence (DNA): TGTGCCAGCAGCTACGAAGGGAGCTCCTATAATTCACCCCTCCACTTT. It yields the protein CASSYEGSSYNSPLHF.

The V gene is TRBV7-9, the J gene TRBJ2-2; TRBD2 is a possible D gene (5 bases). Per the germline V gene, CDR1 is SEHNR and CDR2 is FQNEAQ (reference sequence). This CDR3 is 12 amino acids long. Between the trimmed V and J ends, which lost 5 bases and 6 bases, there was a span of 7 bases. The DNA for the CDR3 is TGTGCCAGCAGCCCTAGCTCCGGGGAGCTGTTTTTT. Translating it yields CASSPSSGELFF.

The J gene is TRBJ1-3, the V gene TRBV2; no clear D gene. Trimming took off 3 bases at V and 2 bases at J, with 5 bases between the two ends. The CDR3 contains 13 residues. Per the germline V gene, CDR1 is SNHLY and CDR2 is FYNNEI. CDR3 nucleotide sequence: TGTGCCAGCAGTGAGGCAGCTGGAAACACCATATATTTT. Encoded protein: CASSEAAGNTIYF.

This clone was observed many times. This sequence joins TRBV11-2 and TRBJ1-2; D perhaps matches TRBD1 (6 bases). This CDR3 region has 12 residues. V gave up 6 bases and J gave up 6 bases, with 11 bases separating them. Looked up from germline, CDR1 is SGHAT and CDR2 is FQNNGV. This CDR3 reads CASSSGVDGYTF. In nucleotides, the CDR3 is TGTGCCAGCAGTTCAGGGGTGGATGGCTACACCTTC.

The genes are TRBV15 and TRBJ2-3; 9 bases are shared with TRBD2. Germline V CDR1 and CDR2: LNHNV, YYDKDF (reference sequence). V shed 0 bases and J 2 bases; nucleotides not matched to a gene: 6. This CDR3 has 17 residues. The CDR3 bases are TGTGCCACCAGCAGAGATAGCGGGAGCGTTTCCACAGATACGCAGTATTTT. As protein: CATSRDSGSVSTDTQYF.

The genes are TRBV14 and TRBJ2-7, with TRBD1 identical over 11 bases. This CDR3 comprises 19 residues. Germline trimming cut 0 bases from V and 2 bases from J; bases unmatched to any gene: 12. Germline V CDR1 and CDR2: SGHDN, FVKESK. CDR3 coding DNA: TGTGCCAGCAGCCAAGATCCGAGGACAGGGGGCATTTTTACCTACGAGCAGTACTTC. Translated: CASSQDPRTGGIFTYEQYF.

V and J are TRBV30 and TRBJ2-3; 8 nucleotides align to TRBD2. Germline assignment: CDR1 GTSNPN and CDR2 SVGIG (reference sequence). V lost 0 bases, J lost 1 base, and 9 bases stayed unmatched. The CDR3 has 17 amino acids. CDR3: CAWSVRGGPSRTDTQYF. CDR3 sequence (DNA): TGTGCCTGGAGTGTACGCGGGGGGCCTTCCCGCACAGATACGCAGTATTTT.

The CDR3 loop reads CASSDRQGSYEQYF. CDR3 DNA: TGTGCCAGCAGTGACCGACAGGGGTCCTACGAGCAGTACTTC. This sequence joins TRBV6-2 or TRBV6-3 and TRBJ2-7; TRBD1 matches at 8 bases. There are 14 residues in the CDR3. Trimming removed 5 bases from V and 1 base from J; junction bases left unmatched: 4. The germline V gene encodes CDR1 MNHEY and CDR2 SVGEGT.

In DNA form, the CDR3 reads TGTGCCAGCAGCTTAACGTCAGTTTCCTCTGGGGCCAACGTCCTGACTTTC. Translating gives CASSLTSVSSGANVLTF. The chain couples TRBV7-2 to TRBJ2-6; unclear D gene. The V and J ends lost 2 bases and 0 bases respectively, with 11 bases between them. This CDR3 region has 17 residues. Germline values: CDR1 SGHTA, CDR2 FQGNSA.

The CDR3 is CASTREEETQYF. The CDR3 DNA follows: TGTGCCAGCACGAGGGAAGAAGAGACCCAGTACTTC. The chain combines TRBV2 with TRBJ2-5, with D perhaps TRBD2 (5 bases). The CDR3 totals 12 residues. V lost 7 bases, J lost 3 bases, and 9 bases lay in between. CDR1 and CDR2 (germline): SNHLY, FYNNEI.

CDR3 residues: CASSLELHLAAEQFF. Here the CDR3 DNA reads TGTGCCAGCAGCCTAGAACTACACCTAGCAGCTGAGCAGTTCTTC. The gene calls are TRBV3-1 (or the pseudogene TRBV3-2) and TRBJ2-1, with D perhaps TRBD2 (5 bases). The CDR3 runs to 15 residues. CDR1 and CDR2 from the germline V gene are LGHDT and YNNKEL (reference sequence). V lost 4 bases to trimming and J lost 9 bases, with 19 bases between them.

Only one count was recorded for this clone. The chain uses TRBV6-4 and TRBJ2-1; possibly TRBD1 for D (5 bases). The CDR3 covers 15 residues. Trimming left V 5 bases short and J 0 bases short, with 11 bases between. Germline CDR1 reads MRHNA; CDR2 reads SNTAGT. The CDR3 here is CASSKDSSSYNEQFF. The CDR3 DNA sequence: TGTGCCAGCAGTAAAGACAGTTCCTCCTACAATGAGCAGTTCTTC.

This sequence joins TRBV28 and TRBJ2-7; unclear D gene. V lost 7 bases to trimming and J lost 4 bases, with 8 bases between them. CDR1 and CDR2 (germline): MDHEN, SYDVKM. The length of the CDR3 is 11 residues. Written as DNA, the CDR3 is TGTGCCAGCACCCACCAGTACGAGCAGTACTTC. It yields the protein CASTHQYEQYF.

V gene TRBV7-3 combines with J gene TRBJ2-6; TRBD1 agrees at 7 bases. The germline V gene encodes CDR1 SGHTA and CDR2 FQGTGA. The CDR3 covers 16 residues. The J segment lost 2 bases and the V segment lost 5 bases, leaving 6 bases of the junction unmatched. For the CDR3, the DNA is TGTGCCAGCAGCCGAGGGGGCCTCACTGGGGCCAACGTCCTGACTTTC. Protein: CASSRGGLTGANVLTF.

The chain recombines TRBV2 with TRBJ1-5; no definite D call. Germline CDR1 SNHLY, CDR2 FYNNEI. This CDR3 region has 13 residues. The V end was cut by 7 bases, the J end by 5 bases, with 12 bases between. CDR3 residues: CASNLQRDQPQHF. The CDR3 DNA is TGTGCCAGCAATCTCCAGCGGGATCAGCCCCAGCATTTT.

The chain joins TRBV28 to TRBJ1-1; 7 bases align to TRBD1. Germline V gene lookup returns CDR1 MDHEN and CDR2 SYDVKM. The CDR3 covers 14 residues. Trimming cost V 6 bases and J 0 bases; bases outside gene matches: 4. The CDR3 here is CASSETGMNTEAFF. For the CDR3, the DNA is TGTGCCAGCAGCGAGACAGGGATGAACACTGAAGCTTTCTTT.

CDR3 coding DNA: TGTGCCAGCATTCAAGCCGTGGGGGGGAGCTCCTACGAGCAGTACTTC. Encoded protein: CASIQAVGGSSYEQYF. The chain recombines TRBV6-1 with TRBJ2-7, with 7 bases aligning to TRBD2. From germline, CDR1 is MNHNS and CDR2 SASEGT. The ends lost 7 bases at V and 0 bases at J; junction bases unmatched: 12. The CDR3 sequence is 16 residues long.

This rearrangement joins TRBV27 to TRBJ2-5; tentatively, D is TRBD1 (5 bases). The V gene's germline CDR1 is MNHEY and CDR2 SMNVEV (reference sequence). V gave up 5 bases and J gave up 2 bases, with 12 bases separating them. CDR3 size: 14 residues. CDR3 sequence (DNA): TGTGCCAGCAGTCTCCACGACAGACAAGAGACCCAGTACTTC. It codes for CASSLHDRQETQYF.

A remark on this clone: This same CDR3 is encoded by further DNA sequences in the sample. The chain is built from TRBV5-1 and TRBJ1-2, with D maybe TRBD1 (5 bases). The CDR3 is 13 residues long. V dropped 3 bases and J dropped 2 bases, with 8 bases sitting between them. CDR1 and CDR2 from the germline V gene are SGHRS and YFSETQ. The chain's CDR3 is CASSSTGNYGYTF. The CDR3 nucleotides are TGCGCCAGCAGCTCCACAGGCAACTATGGCTACACCTTC. Full variable domain (rest looked up from reference TRBV5-1 and TRBJ1-2): KAGVTQTPRYLIKTRGQQVTLSCSPISGHRSVSWYQQTPGQGLQFLFEYFSETQRNKGNFPGRFSGRQFSNSRSEMNVSTLELGDSALYLCASSSTGNYGYTFGSGTRLTVV.

The rearrangement links TRBV9 to TRBJ2-1; 11 positions match TRBD2. The trim removed 1 base at V and 5 bases at J, leaving 2 bases unmatched. This CDR3 contains 15 residues. Germline V gene lookup returns CDR1 SGDLS and CDR2 YYNGEE. This chain's CDR3 is CASSVSGLADNEQFF. DNA of the CDR3: TGTGCCAGCAGCGTATCGGGACTAGCGGACAATGAGCAGTTCTTC.

The chain employs TRBV24-1 and TRBJ1-1; D gene uncertain. Germline V gene sequence: CDR1 KGHDR, CDR2 SFDVKD. V dropped 2 bases and J dropped 4 bases, with 10 bases sitting between them. This CDR3 is built from 14 residues. In DNA form, the CDR3 reads TGTGCCACCAGTGATTATCCGGGATCCACTGAAGCTTTCTTT. Its protein product is CATSDYPGSTEAFF.

The chain is built from TRBV28 and TRBJ1-1; D call uncertain. Germline assignment: CDR1 MDHEN and CDR2 SYDVKM. Trimming shortened V by 3 bases and J by 0 bases, and 11 bases separated the two germline ends. This CDR3 contains 15 residues. The CDR3 DNA follows: TGTGCCAGCAGTTTGAGAGGGCCGATGAACACTGAAGCTTTCTTT. Residues: CASSLRGPMNTEAFF.

The rearrangement joins TRBV24-1 to TRBJ1-2; TRBD1 agrees at 7 bases. The ends lost 10 bases at V and 4 bases at J; junction bases unmatched: 8. This CDR3 is 13 amino acids long. Germline CDR1 and CDR2: KGHDR and SFDVKD. The CDR3 region has the DNA TGTGCCACGAGGGACAGCGGACTCTATGGCTACACCTTC. It encodes CATRDSGLYGYTF.

The chain recombines TRBV4-3 with TRBJ1-6; TRBD1 aligns across 10 bases. V lost 0 bases to trimming and J lost 0 bases; unmatched junction nucleotides: 5. This CDR3 has 19 residues. CDR1 is LGHNA and CDR2 is YSLEER in the germline V gene. This chain's CDR3 is CASSQDLRTGGSYNSPLHF. CDR3 bases: TGCGCCAGCAGCCAAGATCTCCGGACAGGGGGCTCCTATAATTCACCCCTCCACTTT.

A few counts support this clone. Here the CDR3 reads CASVLAGAYEQYF. The CDR3 nucleotides are TGTGCCAGCGTCCTAGCGGGAGCCTACGAGCAGTACTTC. The chain couples TRBV2 to TRBJ2-7; 10 nucleotides align to TRBD2. The CDR3 is 13 residues long. Trimming removed 8 bases from V and 2 bases from J; junction bases left unmatched: 3. Germline V CDR1 and CDR2: SNHLY, FYNNEI.